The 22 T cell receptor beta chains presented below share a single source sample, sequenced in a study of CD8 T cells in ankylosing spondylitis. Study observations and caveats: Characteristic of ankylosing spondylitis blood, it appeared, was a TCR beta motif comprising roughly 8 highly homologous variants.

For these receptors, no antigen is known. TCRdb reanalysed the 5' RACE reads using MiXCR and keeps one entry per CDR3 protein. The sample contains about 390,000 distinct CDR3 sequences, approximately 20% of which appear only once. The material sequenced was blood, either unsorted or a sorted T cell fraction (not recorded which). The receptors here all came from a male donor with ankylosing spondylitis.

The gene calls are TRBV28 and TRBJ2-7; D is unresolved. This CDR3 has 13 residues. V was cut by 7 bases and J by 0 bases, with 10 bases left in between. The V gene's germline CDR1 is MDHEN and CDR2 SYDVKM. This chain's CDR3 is CASNPRTSYEQYF. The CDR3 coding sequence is TGTGCCAGCAACCCGCGGACCTCCTACGAGCAGTACTTC.

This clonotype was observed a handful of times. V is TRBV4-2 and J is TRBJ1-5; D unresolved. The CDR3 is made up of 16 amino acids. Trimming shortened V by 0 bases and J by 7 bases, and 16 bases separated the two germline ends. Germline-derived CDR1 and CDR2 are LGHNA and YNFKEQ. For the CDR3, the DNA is TGTGCCAGCAGCCAAGACCCCGAACTAGGGTGGCAGCCCCAGCATTTT. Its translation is CASSQDPELGWQPQHF.

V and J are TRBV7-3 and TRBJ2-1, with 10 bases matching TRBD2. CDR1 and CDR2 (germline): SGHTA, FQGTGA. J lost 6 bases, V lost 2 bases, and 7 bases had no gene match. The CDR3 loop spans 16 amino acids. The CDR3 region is CASSLGSGRRGNEQFF. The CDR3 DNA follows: TGTGCCAGCAGCTTAGGTAGCGGGAGGCGGGGCAATGAGCAGTTCTTC.

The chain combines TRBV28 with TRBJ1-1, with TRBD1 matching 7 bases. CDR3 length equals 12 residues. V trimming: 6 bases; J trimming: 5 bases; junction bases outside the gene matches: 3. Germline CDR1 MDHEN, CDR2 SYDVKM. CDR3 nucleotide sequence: TGTGCCAGCAGAGCAGGGGGAACTGAAGCTTTCTTT. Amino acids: CASRAGGTEAFF.

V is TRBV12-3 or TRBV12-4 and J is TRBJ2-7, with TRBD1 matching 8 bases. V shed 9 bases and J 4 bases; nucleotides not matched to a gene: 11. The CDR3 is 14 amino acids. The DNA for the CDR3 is TGTGCCAGTTCGACAGGGGAGTGGGCTTACGAGCAGTACTTC. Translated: CASSTGEWAYEQYF.

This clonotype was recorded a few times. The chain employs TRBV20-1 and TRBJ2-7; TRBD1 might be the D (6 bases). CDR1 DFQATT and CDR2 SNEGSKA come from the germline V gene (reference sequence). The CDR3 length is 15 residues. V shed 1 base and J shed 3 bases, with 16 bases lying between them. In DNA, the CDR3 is TGCAGTGCTAGAGGAGGACCCGGGACAAACTACGAGCAGTACTTC. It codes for CSARGGPGTNYEQYF.

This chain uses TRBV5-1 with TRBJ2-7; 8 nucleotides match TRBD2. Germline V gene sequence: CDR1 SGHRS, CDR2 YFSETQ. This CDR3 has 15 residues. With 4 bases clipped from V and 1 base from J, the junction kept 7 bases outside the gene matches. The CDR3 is CASSIISGASYEQYF. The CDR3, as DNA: TGCGCCAGCAGCATAATTAGCGGGGCTTCCTACGAGCAGTACTTC.

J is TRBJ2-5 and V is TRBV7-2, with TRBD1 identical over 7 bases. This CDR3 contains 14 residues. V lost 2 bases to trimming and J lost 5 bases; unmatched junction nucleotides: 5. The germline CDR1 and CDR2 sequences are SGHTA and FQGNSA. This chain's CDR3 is CASSLRQGGETQYF. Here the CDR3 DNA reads TGTGCCAGCAGCTTAAGACAGGGCGGGGAGACCCAGTACTTC.

The CDR3 loop reads CASSMTLRSAGTQYF. The DNA for the CDR3 is TGCGCCAGCAGTATGACCCTACGTTCAGCGGGTACGCAGTATTTT. The chain is built from TRBV5-1 and TRBJ2-3; the D gene is possibly TRBD2 (6 bases). Trimming removed 5 bases from V and 8 bases from J, with 21 bases in between. The V gene's germline CDR1 is SGHRS and CDR2 YFSETQ. The CDR3 loop spans 15 amino acids.

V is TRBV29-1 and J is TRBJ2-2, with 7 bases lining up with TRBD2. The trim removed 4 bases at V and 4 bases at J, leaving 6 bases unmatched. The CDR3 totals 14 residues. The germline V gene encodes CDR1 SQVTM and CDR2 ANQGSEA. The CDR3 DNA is TGCAGCGTTGGGGTAGCGGGCGGCACCGGGGAGCTGTTTTTT. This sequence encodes CSVGVAGGTGELFF.

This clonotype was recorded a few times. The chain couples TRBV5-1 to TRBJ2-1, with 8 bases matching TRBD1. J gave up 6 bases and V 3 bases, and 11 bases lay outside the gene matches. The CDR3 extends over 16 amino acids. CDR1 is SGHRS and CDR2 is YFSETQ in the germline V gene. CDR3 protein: CASSSLDRVVRNEQFF. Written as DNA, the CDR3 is TGCGCCAGCAGCTCCCTGGACAGGGTTGTCCGCAATGAGCAGTTCTTC.

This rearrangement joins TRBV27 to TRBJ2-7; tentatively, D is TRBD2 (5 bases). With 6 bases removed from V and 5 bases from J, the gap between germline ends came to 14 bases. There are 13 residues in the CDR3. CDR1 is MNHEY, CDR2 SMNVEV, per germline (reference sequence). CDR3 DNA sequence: TGTGCCAGCAGCCAGAGGGCCCTCCACGAGCAGTACTTC. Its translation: CASSQRALHEQYF.

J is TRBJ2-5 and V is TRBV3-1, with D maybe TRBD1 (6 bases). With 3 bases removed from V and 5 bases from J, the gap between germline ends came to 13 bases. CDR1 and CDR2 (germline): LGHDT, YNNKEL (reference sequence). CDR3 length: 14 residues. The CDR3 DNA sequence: TGTGCCAGCAGCCAGAGCAGGGGATGGGAGACCCAGTACTTC. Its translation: CASSQSRGWETQYF.

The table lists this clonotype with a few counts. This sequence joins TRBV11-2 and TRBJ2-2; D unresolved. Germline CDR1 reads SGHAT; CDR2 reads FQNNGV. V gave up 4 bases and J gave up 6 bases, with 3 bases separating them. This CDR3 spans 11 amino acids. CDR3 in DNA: TGTGCCAGCAGCTCCCCCGGGGAGCTGTTTTTT. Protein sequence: CASSSPGELFF.

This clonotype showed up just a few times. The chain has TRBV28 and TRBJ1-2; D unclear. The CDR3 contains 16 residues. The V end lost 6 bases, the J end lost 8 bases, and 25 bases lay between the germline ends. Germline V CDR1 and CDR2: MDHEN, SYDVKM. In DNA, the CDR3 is TGTGCCAGCAGCCCGCTATTCGGGTCCTCGTCGCTGGGCTACACCTTC. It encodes CASSPLFGSSSLGYTF.

CDR3 nucleotide sequence: TGTGCCAGCAGCCAAAACGGACAGGGTCGCTACAATGAGCAGTTCTTC. Protein product: CASSQNGQGRYNEQFF. The genes are TRBV3-1 and TRBJ2-1; 8 bases are shared with TRBD1. This CDR3 is 16 amino acids long. V shed 2 bases, J shed 3 bases, and the junction held 6 bases outside the gene matches. Germline assignment: CDR1 LGHDT and CDR2 YNNKEL (reference sequence).

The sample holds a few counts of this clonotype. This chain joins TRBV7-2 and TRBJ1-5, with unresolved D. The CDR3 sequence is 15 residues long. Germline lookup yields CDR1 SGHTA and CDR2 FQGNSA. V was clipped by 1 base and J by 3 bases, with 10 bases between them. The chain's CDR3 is CASSLVSSLNQPQHF. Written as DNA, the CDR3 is TGTGCCAGCAGCTTAGTTTCCAGCCTCAATCAGCCCCAGCATTTT.

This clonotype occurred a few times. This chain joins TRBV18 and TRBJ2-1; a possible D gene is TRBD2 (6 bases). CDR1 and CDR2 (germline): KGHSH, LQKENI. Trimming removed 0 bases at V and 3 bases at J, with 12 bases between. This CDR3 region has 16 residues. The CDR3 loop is CASSPPWRALYNEQFF. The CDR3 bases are TGTGCCAGCTCACCACCTTGGAGGGCCCTCTACAATGAGCAGTTCTTC.

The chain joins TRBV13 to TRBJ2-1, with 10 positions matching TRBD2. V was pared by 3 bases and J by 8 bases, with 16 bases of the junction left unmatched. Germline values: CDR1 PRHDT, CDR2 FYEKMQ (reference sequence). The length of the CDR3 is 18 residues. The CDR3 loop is CASSFAPRASGRRDEQFF. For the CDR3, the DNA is TGTGCCAGCAGCTTTGCCCCTCGAGCTAGCGGGAGAAGGGATGAGCAGTTCTTC.

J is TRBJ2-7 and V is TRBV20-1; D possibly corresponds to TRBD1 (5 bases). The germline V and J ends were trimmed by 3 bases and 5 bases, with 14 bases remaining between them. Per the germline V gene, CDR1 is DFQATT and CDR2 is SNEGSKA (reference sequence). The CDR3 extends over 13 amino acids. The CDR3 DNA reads TGCAGTGCTAGGGGGCCCCTTACCGACGAGCAGTACTTC. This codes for CSARGPLTDEQYF.

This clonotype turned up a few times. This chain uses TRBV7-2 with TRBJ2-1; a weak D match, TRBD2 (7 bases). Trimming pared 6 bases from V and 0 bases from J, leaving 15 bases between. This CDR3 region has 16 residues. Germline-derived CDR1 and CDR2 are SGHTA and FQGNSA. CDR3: CASRTGGSVSYNEQFF. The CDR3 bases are TGTGCCAGCAGGACGGGGGGCAGTGTCTCCTACAATGAGCAGTTCTTC.

Here the CDR3 reads CASSLEPDRGTDTQYF. CDR3 DNA: TGTGCCAGCAGCTTAGAGCCCGACAGGGGCACAGATACGCAGTATTTT. The genes are TRBV7-2 and TRBJ2-3; 7 bases fit TRBD1. V lost 1 base to trimming and J lost 1 base; unmatched junction nucleotides: 5. The CDR3 extends over 16 amino acids. Germline loops: CDR1 SGHTA, CDR2 FQGNSA.